Here is one T cell receptor beta chain with its context. Its matching antigen is unknown. PCR employed 60 Vbeta and 13 Jbeta primers. This table comes from immunoSEQ multiplex PCR, and its TCRdb copy is limited to in-frame clones, with some not included. The table records about 200,000 clones, approximately 80% of them present only once. The sample is drawn from a study of cytomegalovirus exposure and HLA in healthy donors. Study results and limitations: The Asian-associated ancestry cluster reportedly had fewer N-insertions than the approximately 630-donor mean in a later analysis. A later analysis, which compared TCR beta chains of equal frequency, found the HLA-associated ones more clonally expanded.

The CDR3 is 16 amino acids. Germline V gives CDR1 SGHRS, CDR2 YFSETQ. Losses at the gene ends were 0 bases for V and 2 bases for J; bases not matched to a gene: 7. Sequenced: PBMCs. This receptor was identified in a woman aged 25 to 39 in good health and CMV-seronegative. The genes are TRBV5-1 and TRBJ2-5, with 7 bases aligning to TRBD1. The CDR3, as DNA: TGCGCCAGCAGCTTGGGTTACAGGGGCGATCAAGAGACCCAGTACTTC. Translation gives CASSLGYRGDQETQYF. The variable domain in full, with the rest retrieved from reference TRBV5-1 and TRBJ2-5, is KAGVTQTPRYLIKTRGQQVTLSCSPISGHRSVSWYQQTPGQGLQFLFEYFSETQRNKGNFPGRFSGRQFSNSRSEMNVSTLELGDSALYLCASSLGYRGDQETQYFGPGTRLLVL.